This is a list of T cell receptor beta chains from one sample in a study of beta chain features in type 1 diabetes. The data were produced by immunoSEQ multiplex PCR, yet TCRdb's version contains in-frame clones alone and is incomplete. The sample yields roughly 340,000 clones, around an eighth seen once. What was sequenced was naive CD4+ T cells from blood. These receptors were obtained from a woman aged 18-30 years with type 1 diabetes. Both conserved end residues are part of each CDR3. The D gene is left open where the match is weak. Size values are once, few and many counts, or a class for expanded clones, and some rows have none.

D gene	V gene	J gene	clone size	CDR3 DNA	CDR3 protein
NA	TRBV5-1	TRBJ2-1	NA	TGCGCCAGCAGCCGACGGGGGGCTGACAATGAGCAGTTCTTC	CASSRRGADNEQFF
TRBD2	TRBV30	TRBJ2-7	few	TGTGCCTGGGAGAGGGGACGGGAGGCCCCCTACGAGCAGTACTTC	CAWERGREAPYEQYF
NA	TRBV15	TRBJ2-5	NA	TGTGCCACCAGCGGGGGAGGGGGACACCATGAGGAGACCCAGTACTTC	CATSGGGGHHEETQYF
TRBD1	TRBV30	TRBJ2-7	NA	TGTGCCTTACCGACAGGGCTAGTCGGGTACTTC	CALPTGLVGYF
NA	TRBV30	TRBJ2-7	few	TGTGCCTGGACGGGAGCCTACGAGCAGTACTTC	CAWTGAYEQYF
TRBD2	TRBV5-4	TRBJ2-1	few	TGTGCCAGCAGCGGAGGACTAGATGGCAATGAGCAGTTCTTC	CASSGGLDGNEQFF
TRBD1	TRBV19	TRBJ2-4	NA	TGTGCCAGTAGTATCGGGGAAGTCTGGAGGACAGGGAAAAACATTCAGTACTTC	CASSIGEVWRTGKNIQYF
NA	TRBV5-4	TRBJ2-2	few	TGTGCCAGCAGTTCGAACTCGGGAGCCAACACCGGGGAGCTGTTTTTT	CASSSNSGANTGELFF
TRBD1	TRBV18	TRBJ2-7	few	TGTGCCAGCTCACCGGGACAGGGGTTCGACGAGCAGTACTTC	CASSPGQGFDEQYF
NA	TRBV9	TRBJ2-7	NA	TGTGCCAGCAGCGTAGCAGGGGACCCACGGGGCGAGCAGTACTTC	CASSVAGDPRGEQYF
NA	TRBV7-9	TRBJ1-1	NA	TGTGCCAGCAGCTTCGGGGGGGGCATCACTGAAGCTTTCTTT	CASSFGGGITEAFF
TRBD2	TRBV4-1	TRBJ2-1	few	TGCGCCAGCAGGGGGACTAGCGGAAACAATGAGCAGTTCTTC	CASRGTSGNNEQFF
NA	TRBV20-1	TRBJ2-3	NA	TGCAGTGCCTACACAGATACGCAGTATTTT	CSAYTDTQYF
NA	TRBV11-2	TRBJ2-7	NA	TGTGCCAGCAGCTTTTCGGAGGGAACCTACGAGCAGTACTTC	CASSFSEGTYEQYF
TRBD2	TRBV18	TRBJ2-7	NA	TGTGCCAGCTCACTGGGGACTAGCGGGAGCTACGAGCAGTACTTC	CASSLGTSGSYEQYF
TRBD1	TRBV5-4	TRBJ1-2	few	TGTGCCAGCAGCTTGAAGGGGGCGCATGGCTACACCTTC	CASSLKGAHGYTF
TRBD1	TRBV7-2	TRBJ2-7	NA	TGTGCCAGCAGGCGGACAGGCGGCTACGAGCAGTACTTC	CASRRTGGYEQYF
NA	TRBV7-9	TRBJ1-1	NA	TGTGCCAGCAGCATAGGACAGACTAACACTGAAGCTTTCTTT	CASSIGQTNTEAFF
NA	TRBV6-5	TRBJ2-2	NA	TGTGCCACCCGGGGAGGCGGGCTTGGTGGGGAGCTGTTTTTT	CATRGGGLGGELFF
TRBD1	TRBV5-1	TRBJ1-2	NA	TGCGCCAGCAGCGTGGGACAGGGGATGGGCTACACCTTC	CASSVGQGMGYTF
NA	TRBV20-1	TRBJ1-1	NA	TGCAGTGCTCCGCGGAGGCCTGAAGCTTTCTTT	CSAPRRPEAFF
NA	TRBV19	TRBJ1-1	few	TGTGCCAGTAGACCCCCTTGGCAGACTGAAGCTTTCTTT	CASRPPWQTEAFF